A selection of T cell receptor beta chains follows, all from one sample in a study of siplizumab effects on memory and regulatory T cells. Clones were sequenced by immunoSEQ multiplex PCR, and TCRdb holds only the in-frame ones, with some missing. Of approximately 94,000 clones in the sample, approximately 93% were seen once. Specimen: CD8+ T cells sorted from blood. The source of these receptors is a human donor in good health. The CDR3 runs from the conserved cysteine through the conserved F or W. Fields, in order: V gene, J gene, D gene, clone size, CDR3 length, CDR3 protein, CDR3 DNA. A D gene is named only where the DNA matches it firmly. Where a row states a size, it is once, few, many or the class of an expanded clone; other rows omit it.

V gene: TRBV21-1
J gene: TRBJ2-5
D gene: .
clone size: .
CDR3 length: 14
CDR3 protein: CASNINRDEETQYF
CDR3 DNA: TGTGCCAGCAACATCAACCGGGACGAGGAGACCCAGTACTTC

V gene: TRBV27
J gene: TRBJ2-2
D gene: .
clone size: .
CDR3 length: 14
CDR3 protein: CASKVAGGTGELFF
CDR3 DNA: TGTGCCAGCAAGGTGGCGGGCGGGACCGGGGAGCTGTTTTTT

V gene: TRBV13
J gene: TRBJ2-7
D gene: TRBD1
clone size: .
CDR3 length: 12
CDR3 protein: CASRQGAYEQYF
CDR3 DNA: TGTGCCAGCAGGCAGGGGGCGTACGAGCAGTACTTC

V gene: TRBV7-9
J gene: TRBJ1-4
D gene: .
clone size: once
CDR3 length: 14
CDR3 protein: CASSPPVAGEKLFF
CDR3 DNA: TGTGCCAGCAGCCCCCCCGTGGCGGGCGAAAAACTGTTTTTT

V gene: TRBV5-6
J gene: TRBJ1-2
D gene: .
clone size: .
CDR3 length: 16
CDR3 protein: CASSLGGQGIYYGYTF
CDR3 DNA: TGTGCCAGCAGCTTGGGAGGCCAGGGTATCTATTATGGCTACACCTTC

V gene: TRBV4-1
J gene: TRBJ1-5
D gene: .
clone size: .
CDR3 length: 13
CDR3 protein: CASSPELYQPQHF
CDR3 DNA: TGCGCCAGCAGCCCCGAGTTATATCAGCCCCAGCATTTT

V gene: TRBV9
J gene: TRBJ1-5
D gene: .
clone size: .
CDR3 length: 15
CDR3 protein: CASSVGGDRNQPQHF
CDR3 DNA: TGTGCCAGCAGCGTAGGAGGCGATCGCAATCAGCCCCAGCATTTT

V gene: TRBV15
J gene: TRBJ2-7
D gene: .
clone size: .
CDR3 length: 13
CDR3 protein: CATSRETDYEQYF
CDR3 DNA: TGTGCCACCAGCAGAGAGACAGACTACGAGCAGTACTTC

V gene: TRBV5-6
J gene: TRBJ2-3
D gene: .
clone size: .
CDR3 length: 14
CDR3 protein: CASSFGRYTDTQYF
CDR3 DNA: TGTGCCAGCAGCTTCGGGCGGTACACAGATACGCAGTATTTT

V gene: TRBV5-6
J gene: TRBJ1-6
D gene: .
clone size: .
CDR3 length: 12
CDR3 protein: CASSRYNSPLHF
CDR3 DNA: TGTGCCAGCAGTCGTTATAATTCACCCCTCCACTTT

V gene: TRBV30
J gene: TRBJ1-3
D gene: TRBD1
clone size: .
CDR3 length: 18
CDR3 protein: CAWIKHPGQPISGNTIYF
CDR3 DNA: TGTGCCTGGATCAAACACCCGGGACAGCCGATCTCTGGAAACACCATATATTTT

V gene: TRBV29-1
J gene: TRBJ2-7
D gene: .
clone size: once
CDR3 length: 13
CDR3 protein: CSGAEGGAYEQYF
CDR3 DNA: TGCAGCGGCGCCGAGGGGGGGGCCTACGAGCAGTACTTC

V gene: TRBV5-4
J gene: TRBJ1-2
D gene: TRBD1
clone size: .
CDR3 length: 15
CDR3 protein: CASSFSGQGAEGYTF
CDR3 DNA: TGTGCCAGCAGCTTTTCGGGACAGGGGGCGGAGGGCTACACCTTC

V gene: TRBV2
J gene: TRBJ2-1
D gene: .
clone size: .
CDR3 length: 17
CDR3 protein: CASSFLQGEGSYNEQFF
CDR3 DNA: TGTGCCAGCAGTTTCCTACAGGGAGAGGGGTCCTACAATGAGCAGTTCTTC

V gene: TRBV5-4
J gene: TRBJ2-5
D gene: .
clone size: .
CDR3 length: 15
CDR3 protein: CASSASSEEAETQYF
CDR3 DNA: TGTGCCAGCAGCGCTTCTAGCGAGGAGGCAGAGACCCAGTACTTC

V gene: TRBV13
J gene: TRBJ1-2
D gene: .
clone size: .
CDR3 length: 15
CDR3 protein: CASSPPEGASYGYTF
CDR3 DNA: TGTGCCAGCAGCCCCCCCGAGGGTGCGAGCTATGGCTACACCTTC

V gene: TRBV9
J gene: TRBJ2-1
D gene: .
clone size: .
CDR3 length: 13
CDR3 protein: CASSVELTTEQFF
CDR3 DNA: TGTGCCAGCAGCGTAGAATTGACTACAGAGCAGTTCTTC

V gene: TRBV5-6
J gene: TRBJ2-3
D gene: TRBD1
clone size: once
CDR3 length: 14
CDR3 protein: CASSPGQRTDTQYF
CDR3 DNA: TGTGCCAGCAGCCCGGGACAGCGCACAGATACGCAGTATTTT

V gene: TRBV2
J gene: TRBJ1-5
D gene: TRBD1
clone size: .
CDR3 length: 18
CDR3 protein: CASSDPGQGVRSNQPQHF
CDR3 DNA: TGTGCCAGCAGCGATCCGGGACAGGGCGTCAGGAGCAATCAGCCCCAGCATTTT

V gene: TRBV29-1
J gene: TRBJ1-2
D gene: TRBD1
clone size: .
CDR3 length: 14
CDR3 protein: CSVAADRRNYGYTF
CDR3 DNA: TGCAGCGTAGCTGCGGACAGGCGGAACTATGGCTACACCTTC

V gene: TRBV6-1
J gene: TRBJ1-3
D gene: .
clone size: .
CDR3 length: 15
CDR3 protein: CASSEWVSAGNTIYF
CDR3 DNA: TGTGCCAGCAGTGAATGGGTCAGTGCTGGAAACACCATATATTTT

V gene: TRBV19
J gene: TRBJ1-5
D gene: .
clone size: .
CDR3 length: 15
CDR3 protein: CASSLIGGDNQPQHF
CDR3 DNA: TGTGCCAGTAGTCTCATTGGGGGAGACAATCAGCCCCAGCATTTT

V gene: TRBV7-9
J gene: TRBJ2-2
D gene: .
clone size: .
CDR3 length: 17
CDR3 protein: CASSPARHGANTGELFF
CDR3 DNA: TGTGCCAGCAGCCCTGCTAGACACGGCGCGAACACCGGGGAGCTGTTTTTT

V gene: TRBV7-9
J gene: TRBJ2-3
D gene: TRBD1
clone size: .
CDR3 length: 16
CDR3 protein: CASSSDRGGGTDTQYF
CDR3 DNA: TGTGCCAGCAGCTCCGACAGGGGCGGAGGCACAGATACGCAGTATTTT

V gene: TRBV7-6
J gene: TRBJ2-1
D gene: TRBD1
clone size: once
CDR3 length: 15
CDR3 protein: CASSQWDRSYNEQFF
CDR3 DNA: TGTGCCAGCAGCCAGTGGGACAGGAGCTACAATGAGCAGTTCTTC

V gene: TRBV19
J gene: TRBJ2-1
D gene: .
clone size: .
CDR3 length: 17
CDR3 protein: CASSIEPPRTDSNEQFF
CDR3 DNA: TGTGCCAGTAGTATAGAACCTCCAAGGACCGATTCCAATGAGCAGTTCTTC

V gene: TRBV7-9
J gene: TRBJ2-7
D gene: TRBD2
clone size: .
CDR3 length: 16
CDR3 protein: CASSSPRLAETYEQYF
CDR3 DNA: TGTGCCAGCAGCTCCCCCCGACTAGCGGAGACCTACGAGCAGTACTTC

V gene: TRBV30
J gene: TRBJ1-5
D gene: TRBD1
clone size: .
CDR3 length: 14
CDR3 protein: CAWSPGQGDQPQHF
CDR3 DNA: TGTGCCTGGAGTCCGGGACAGGGGGATCAGCCCCAGCATTTT

V gene: TRBV11-3
J gene: TRBJ2-7
D gene: TRBD1
clone size: .
CDR3 length: 16
CDR3 protein: CASSPRGTGISYEQYF
CDR3 DNA: TGTGCCAGCAGTCCAAGAGGGACAGGGATCTCCTACGAGCAGTACTTC

V gene: TRBV5-6
J gene: TRBJ2-2
D gene: TRBD1
clone size: .
CDR3 length: 14
CDR3 protein: CASSTGTGRGELFF
CDR3 DNA: TGTGCCAGCAGCACCGGGACAGGGCGCGGGGAGCTGTTTTTT

V gene: TRBV7-9
J gene: TRBJ2-7
D gene: .
clone size: .
CDR3 length: 15
CDR3 protein: CASSSTGTDKYEQYF
CDR3 DNA: TGTGCCAGCAGCTCTACCGGGACGGACAAATACGAGCAGTACTTC

V gene: TRBV29-1
J gene: TRBJ1-1
D gene: .
clone size: .
CDR3 length: 10
CDR3 protein: CSVFIPDLVF
CDR3 DNA: TGCAGCGTCTTTATCCCCGATCTTGTCTTT

V gene: TRBV27
J gene: TRBJ2-7
D gene: .
clone size: .
CDR3 length: 16
CDR3 protein: CASSLGTGYATYEQYF
CDR3 DNA: TGTGCCAGCAGTTTGGGAACAGGGTATGCGACCTACGAGCAGTACTTC

V gene: TRBV4-1
J gene: TRBJ2-7
D gene: TRBD1
clone size: once
CDR3 length: 16
CDR3 protein: CASSQDRVDRVYEQYF
CDR3 DNA: TGCGCCAGCAGCCAAGATCGGGTGGACAGGGTTTACGAGCAGTACTTC

V gene: TRBV27
J gene: TRBJ1-1
D gene: .
clone size: .
CDR3 length: 14
CDR3 protein: CASSAGGNYLEAFF
CDR3 DNA: TGTGCCAGCAGTGCCGGTGGCAACTATCTTGAAGCTTTCTTT

V gene: TRBV9
J gene: TRBJ2-3
D gene: TRBD1
clone size: .
CDR3 length: 18
CDR3 protein: CASSERDRGRISTDTQYF
CDR3 DNA: TGTGCCAGCAGCGAGCGGGACAGGGGGCGAATAAGCACAGATACGCAGTATTTT

V gene: TRBV4-3
J gene: TRBJ2-1
D gene: .
clone size: .
CDR3 length: 21
CDR3 protein: CASSHPGSFVSPTSSYNEQFF
CDR3 DNA: TGCGCCAGCAGCCACCCCGGCAGCTTCGTGTCCCCCACTAGCTCCTACAATGAGCAGTTCTTC

V gene: TRBV2
J gene: TRBJ2-1
D gene: TRBD2
clone size: .
CDR3 length: 15
CDR3 protein: CASKKTSDSYNEQFF
CDR3 DNA: TGTGCCAGCAAAAAGACTAGCGATTCCTACAATGAGCAGTTCTTC

V gene: TRBV19
J gene: TRBJ2-7
D gene: .
clone size: .
CDR3 length: 15
CDR3 protein: CASSMTGQLRYEQYF
CDR3 DNA: TGTGCCAGTAGTATGACCGGACAGCTTCGTTACGAGCAGTACTTC

V gene: TRBV5-8
J gene: TRBJ2-1
D gene: .
clone size: .
CDR3 length: 14
CDR3 protein: CASSTDREGGEQFF
CDR3 DNA: TGTGCCAGCAGCACGGACAGGGAGGGTGGTGAGCAGTTCTTC

V gene: TRBV27
J gene: TRBJ1-2
D gene: .
clone size: .
CDR3 length: 16
CDR3 protein: CASSLSGQLPTYGYTF
CDR3 DNA: TGTGCCAGCAGTTTATCAGGACAGCTCCCTACCTATGGCTACACCTTC

V gene: TRBV19
J gene: TRBJ2-2
D gene: .
clone size: .
CDR3 length: 13
CDR3 protein: CASSIGGAGELFF
CDR3 DNA: TGTGCCAGTAGTATAGGTGGCGCCGGGGAGCTGTTTTTT